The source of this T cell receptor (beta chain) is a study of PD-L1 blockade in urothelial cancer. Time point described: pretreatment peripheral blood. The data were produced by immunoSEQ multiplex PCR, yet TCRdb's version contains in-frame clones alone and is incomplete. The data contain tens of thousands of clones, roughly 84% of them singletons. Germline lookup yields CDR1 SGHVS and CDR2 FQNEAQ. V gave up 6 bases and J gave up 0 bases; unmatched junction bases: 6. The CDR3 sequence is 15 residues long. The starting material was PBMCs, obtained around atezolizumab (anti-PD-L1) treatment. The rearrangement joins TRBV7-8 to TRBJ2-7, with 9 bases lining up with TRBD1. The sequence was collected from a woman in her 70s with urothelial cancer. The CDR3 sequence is CASRSRDRVSYEQYF. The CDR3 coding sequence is TGTGCCAGCAGAAGCCGGGACAGGGTCTCCTACGAGCAGTACTTC.